A selection of T cell receptor beta chains follows, all from one sample in a study of glioma-infiltrating T cells. TCRdb used MiXCR to reprocess the multiplex PCR reads, holding one entry per CDR3 protein. The sample includes roughly 130,000 distinct CDR3 sequences, approximately 26% of them seen just once. The sequenced sample consisted of glioma tissue, nonneoplastic brain tissue, or PBMCs (not recorded which). These receptors all come from a human donor with low-grade glioma or glioblastoma, undergoing nonglioma brain surgery, or in good health (not recorded which). CDR3s include the opening cysteine and the closing phenylalanine or tryptophan. D genes are given only for firm matches. The size entry is marked missing in some rows and otherwise reads once, few, many or a size class.

J gene,D gene,V gene,clone size,CDR3 protein,CDR3 DNA
TRBJ1-2,-,TRBV11-2,-,CASSYGGPNYGYTF,TGTGCCAGCAGCTACGGGGGCCCTAACTATGGCTACACCTTC
TRBJ2-1,TRBD2,TRBV7-3,many,CASSLTGTSYNEQFF,TGTGCCAGCAGCTTAACGGGGACTAGCTACAATGAGCAGTTCTTC
TRBJ2-3,TRBD2,TRBV29-1,few,CSAGSSGGLRDTQYF,TGCAGCGCTGGGTCTAGCGGGGGGCTGCGAGATACGCAGTATTTT
TRBJ1-1,-,TRBV7-9,many,CASSLVRVNTEAFF,TGTGCCAGCAGCTTAGTCAGGGTGAACACTGAAGCTTTCTTT
TRBJ1-5,-,TRBV10-2,-,CASRPGTVSNQPQHF,TGCGCCAGCAGACCCGGGACGGTGAGCAATCAGCCCCAGCATTTT
TRBJ1-1,-,TRBV28,few,CASSLGAGAQGEAFF,TGTGCCAGCAGTCTAGGTGCAGGGGCACAGGGTGAAGCTTTCTTT
TRBJ1-4,-,TRBV12-3/TRBV12-4,few,CASSTGHRGEKLFF,TGTGCCAGCAGTACCGGGCATCGTGGGGAAAAACTGTTTTTT
TRBJ1-1,-,TRBV6-1,many,CASNQMNTEAFF,TGTGCCAGCAATCAGATGAACACTGAAGCTTTCTTT
TRBJ1-5,TRBD1,TRBV7-2,many,CASSTRTGDNQPQHF,TGTGCCAGCAGCACCCGGACAGGGGACAATCAGCCCCAGCATTTT
TRBJ1-1,TRBD1,TRBV20-1,many,CSARASGGHTEAFF,TGCAGTGCTAGGGCCTCAGGGGGACACACTGAAGCTTTCTTT
TRBJ1-1,-,TRBV6-1,many,CASRPGAPNTEAFF,TGTGCCAGCAGACCAGGGGCGCCGAACACTGAAGCTTTCTTT
TRBJ2-3,-,TRBV11-3,few,CASSLAGYQRATDTQYF,TGTGCCAGCAGCTTAGCGGGCTATCAGAGGGCAACAGATACGCAGTATTTT
TRBJ1-1,-,TRBV6-1,many,CASSAPGTSNTEAFF,TGTGCCAGCAGTGCCCCAGGAACTTCCAACACTGAAGCTTTCTTT
TRBJ2-2,-,TRBV7-9,-,CAVSAGDNTGELFF,TGTGCCGTCTCGGCCGGAGATAACACCGGGGAGCTGTTTTTT
TRBJ2-1,-,TRBV4-1,-,CASSQEYVGSVDEQFF,TGCGCCAGCAGCCAAGAATATGTAGGGTCTGTCGATGAGCAGTTCTTC
TRBJ2-3,TRBD2,TRBV28,few,CASSPPGGRVDTQYF,TGTGCCAGCAGCCCCCCGGGGGGGAGGGTAGATACGCAGTATTTT
TRBJ1-1,-,TRBV28,few,CASSPDSEAFF,TGTGCCAGCAGTCCGGACAGCGAAGCTTTCTTT
TRBJ2-3,-,TRBV6-4,few,CASSDSPGTPQYF,TGTGCCAGCAGTGACTCACCCGGGACTCCGCAGTATTTT
TRBJ2-5,TRBD2,TRBV19,-,CASSMTSGTLYF,TGTGCCAGTAGTATGACTAGCGGAACTCTGTACTTC
TRBJ1-1,-,TRBV27,many,CASSSQGGPPEAFF,TGTGCCAGCAGTTCCCAAGGAGGGCCCCCTGAAGCTTTCTTT
TRBJ1-2,TRBD1,TRBV2,-,CASSRDSGLDGYTF,TGTGCCAGCAGCAGGGACAGCGGTTTGGATGGCTACACCTTC
TRBJ1-1,-,TRBV20-1,-,CSAREGGGITEAFF,TGCAGTGCTAGGGAGGGAGGCGGGATCACTGAAGCTTTCTTT
TRBJ1-2,-,TRBV20-1,-,CSARDSALGYGYTF,TGCAGTGCTAGAGATTCGGCCCTGGGGTATGGCTACACCTTC
TRBJ2-1,-,TRBV5-4,-,CASSFRSSYNEQFF,TGTGCCAGCAGCTTTAGGAGCTCCTACAATGAGCAGTTCTTC
TRBJ1-5,-,TRBV6-1,many,CASSASGTSAVRPQHF,TGTGCCAGCAGTGCATCCGGGACATCAGCGGTACGGCCCCAGCATTTT
TRBJ1-1,TRBD1,TRBV6-1,few,CASSSRTGRQTEAFF,TGTGCCAGCAGTTCCCGGACAGGGCGGCAAACTGAAGCTTTCTTT
TRBJ1-3,-,TRBV20-1,-,CSARGAGNTIYF,TGCAGTGCTAGAGGGGCTGGAAACACCATATATTTT
TRBJ1-5,TRBD1,TRBV20-1,-,CSATGGSQPQHF,TGCAGTGCTACAGGGGGCAGTCAGCCCCAGCATTTT
TRBJ2-1,TRBD1,TRBV6-4,few,CASSDTGARGEQFF,TGTGCCAGCAGTGACACAGGGGCGAGGGGTGAGCAGTTCTTC
TRBJ1-1,-,TRBV27,many,CATAGGRGTEAFF,TGTGCCACCGCGGGGGGGAGAGGAACTGAAGCTTTCTTT